This TCR beta chain was identified in a study of beta chain features in type 1 diabetes. Study-wide findings and caveats: Compared with healthy donors, patients appeared to share more similar naive, central memory and regulatory TCRB repertoires. Shorter TCRB CDR3s, moderately but significantly so, were found in Type 1 diabetes patients in all four CD4+ subsets. Cells with high TCR expression could be over-represented when cDNA is sequenced.

Isolated RNA was reverse transcribed in full, so expressed TCRB transcripts were sequenced. The protocol was immunoSEQ multiplex PCR, while the TCRdb copy is restricted to in-frame clones and leaves out a portion. The sample has 160,000 or so clones, just over 8% seen once. The CDR3 length is 16 residues. The ends lost 0 bases at V and 0 bases at J; junction bases unmatched: 3. The germline V gene has CDR1 SGHRS and CDR2 YFSETQ. A few counts support this clone. Its antigen is as yet unknown. Every sorted population was more than 95% pure. This TCR was recovered from a woman aged 18-29 years with type 1 diabetes. V and J are TRBV5-1 and TRBJ2-1; 7 bases line up with TRBD2. Sequenced sample: central memory CD4+ T cells from blood. In nucleotides, the CDR3 is TGCGCCAGCAGCTTGGATCCTAGCGGCTCCTACAATGAGCAGTTCTTC. This translates into CASSLDPSGSYNEQFF.